This T cell receptor beta chain was observed in a study of T cell clonality in common variable immunodeficiency (dated by TCRdb to the mid-2010s). Paper-wide results and their limitations: Fewer TCRbeta clones were shared among CVID subjects than among healthy controls (p < 0.0001). Correlations between repertoire features and clinical complications were limited by patient heterogeneity within the CVID cohort. According to the authors, finding the cause of the higher clonality in CVID would require sequencing the repertoires of T cell subpopulations. Although equal DNA input was used, an average of approximately 74,000 unique sequences per sample was obtained for controls, compared with about 29,000 for CVID samples. TCRbeta clonality was higher in CVID subjects than in healthy controls (t-test p = 0.018), and the increase was most characteristic of about a third of subjects. Fewer deletions and N-nucleotide insertions were reportedly observed in CVID TCRbeta sequences, and highly modified clones with 13 or more V deletions were reportedly absent from CVID TCRbeta sequences.

Many counts were recorded for this clone. This receptor's antigen is unknown. The read ends 3 residues before the CDR3 terminus; that terminus is restored from the germline J gene. Both CVID patients and healthy controls were predominantly of Caucasian heritage. Heparinized peripheral whole blood samples of roughly 5 to 8.5 ml were obtained from each donor. TCRbeta CDR3 repertoires were sequenced from genomic DNA of adults with common variable immune deficiency (CVID) and healthy adult controls. A total of 22 healthy adult volunteers (about twelve female and 10 or so male; age range about 23 to 75 years, mean age about 35) were included in the control group. Diluted blood was subjected to density centrifugation over Hypaque 1077 or Ficoll-Paque for isolation of peripheral blood mononuclear cells. Genomic DNA was obtained from unsorted mononuclear cells through either Qiagen column purification or a centrifugation-based method.

The CDR3 contains 15 residues, cysteine and phenylalanine counted. Shown are 36 bases from within the CDR3, in frame from base 1. The germline V gene (reference sequence) supplies CDR1 LGHDT and CDR2 YNNKEL. The germline ends are 13 bases apart after V is trimmed by 1 base and J by 6 bases. Equivalent amounts of genomic DNA from CVID and control samples were used as sequencing input. For every sample, a 60 bp segment covering the rearranged TCRbeta CDR3 region was amplified and then sequenced. TCRbeta amplification used the immunoSEQ assay, a bias-corrected multiplex PCR with high-throughput sequencing. The original pipeline was this. Each unique nucleotide sequence was treated as a clone and annotated with V, D and J genes, copy number and frequency. Sequences were labeled productive if in frame, and non-productive if out of frame or containing stop codons. As previously described, clonality was calculated on the basis of Shannon's entropy. The predicted amino acid sequences of productive clones were used to derive mean CDR3 Kyte-Doolittle hydropathy. The R hclust function was used to hierarchically cluster scaled V gene usage with Manhattan distance and complete linkage. Sharing of clones by CDR3 amino acid sequence was evaluated through resampling of 12 repertoires per group over 100 rounds. The repertoires were searched for over 55 published EBV-specific and roughly 230 published CMV-specific TCRbeta sequences. After two CVID samples that produced fewer than 10,000 sequences were dropped from the analysis, 42 CVID repertoires remained. Imported from immuneACCESS, the table was reduced by TCRdb to in-frame sequences with V and J called. These copies leave out some clones; in studies compared against another copy, an unresolved V gene accounts for under half, and the cause of the remainder is not known. V, J and clone size are taken as reported in that table, and D and trimming were inferred from the DNA itself. The table shows about 64,000 clones here, with no singletons. The ten most abundant clones make up around 1.7% of the sample.

The sample comprised peripheral blood mononuclear cells. The sequence joins TRBV3-1 (or the pseudogene TRBV3-2) to TRBJ2-1; TRBD2 might be the D gene, on 7 matching bases. The TCR was taken from a person between 18 and 69 years old in good health. Incomplete CDR3 DNA: TGTGCCAGCAGCCAAGTCGGGGGGCGCATCAATGAG. This codes for CASSQVGGRINE. The CDR3 reads in full as CASSQVGGRINEQFF.